Presented here are 31 T cell receptor beta chains from one specimen sequenced in a study of shared clonotypes between healthy human individuals. The data were produced by immunoSEQ multiplex PCR, yet TCRdb's version contains in-frame clones alone and is incomplete. The data hold about a million clones, with more than 60% observed a single time. Sequenced input: memory CD4+ T cells sorted from blood. Subset described: CD45RA-negative fraction. Source of these receptors: a man between 18 and 29 years old in good health.

The chain recombines TRBV2 with TRBJ1-2, with 7 bases fitting TRBD1. Germline V gene data show CDR1 as SNHLY and CDR2 as FYNNEI. The CDR3 is 15 residues long. The V gene end was trimmed by 2 bases and the J gene end by 8 bases; junction bases not matched to a gene: 11. In DNA form, the CDR3 reads TGTGCCAGCAGTGAATTCTTAGTGACAGGGCGAGGCTACACCTTC. Translating it yields CASSEFLVTGRGYTF.

The V and J genes are TRBV7-9 and TRBJ2-6, with a possible D match to TRBD1 (5 bases). This CDR3 contains 14 residues. Trimming took off 3 bases at V and 2 bases at J, with 5 bases between the two ends. Germline V gives CDR1 SEHNR, CDR2 FQNEAQ (reference sequence). The CDR3 DNA follows: TGTGCCAGCAGCTTGGGGCCTGGGGCCAACGTCCTGACTTTC. Amino acid sequence: CASSLGPGANVLTF.

The chain has TRBV5-6 and TRBJ2-7; TRBD1 agrees at 7 bases. J gave up 2 bases and V 5 bases, and 7 bases lay outside the gene matches. The CDR3 loop spans 14 amino acids. Germline loops: CDR1 SGHDT, CDR2 YYEEEE. CDR3 in amino acids: CASSYGTVTYEQYF. CDR3 nucleotides: TGTGCCAGCAGTTACGGGACAGTAACCTACGAGCAGTACTTC. Variable domain in full (rest from reference TRBV5-6 and TRBJ2-7): DAGVTQSPTHLIKTRGQQVTLRCSPKSGHDTVSWYQQALGQGPQFIFQYYEEEERQRGNFPDRFSGHQFPNYSSELNVNALLLGDSALYLCASSYGTVTYEQYFGPGTRLTVT.

The genes are TRBV6-5 and TRBJ1-2; tentatively, D is TRBD1 (6 bases). CDR3 length: 15 amino acids. V shed 4 bases and J shed 6 bases, with 18 bases lying between them. The germline gives CDR1 MNHEY, CDR2 SVGAGI. The CDR3 DNA follows: TGTGCCAGCAGTTCCCCCACCGGGACACGGAATGGCTACACCTTC. Encoded protein: CASSSPTGTRNGYTF.

The chain links TRBV29-1 to TRBJ2-3; D may be TRBD1 (6 bases). The length of the CDR3 is 11 residues. Deletions cut 4 bases from V and 6 bases from J, with 8 bases between. The germline V gene has CDR1 SQVTM and CDR2 ANQGSEA. CDR3 coding DNA: TGCAGCGTTGCAGGGGTCGATACGCAGTATTTT. Translating it yields CSVAGVDTQYF.

The sample holds a few counts of this clone. Other DNA variants within this sample encode the same CDR3. The chain links TRBV20-1 to TRBJ1-5, with a tentative D call TRBD1 (5 bases). The CDR3 is 11 residues long. Trimming shortened V by 6 bases and J by 7 bases, and 10 bases separated the two germline ends. The germline V gene has CDR1 DFQATT and CDR2 SNEGSKA (reference sequence). CDR3 sequence: CSASGGQPQHF. Written as DNA, the CDR3 is TGCAGTGCCTCCGGGGGGCAGCCCCAGCATTTT.

V and J are TRBV2 and TRBJ1-6; TRBD1 might be the D (5 bases). V gave up 1 base and J gave up 3 bases, with 10 bases separating them. Germline loops: CDR1 SNHLY, CDR2 FYNNEI. This CDR3 region has 16 residues. The CDR3 reads CASSEEPGRYNSPLHF. CDR3 DNA: TGTGCCAGCAGTGAAGAACCGGGACGCTATAATTCACCCCTCCACTTT.

The rearrangement links TRBV19 to TRBJ2-7, with D possibly being TRBD1 (6 bases). There are 15 residues in the CDR3. In germline, CDR1 is LNHDA, CDR2 SQIVND (reference sequence). Trimming took 3 bases from V and 0 from J, leaving 12 bases between them. The CDR3 sequence is CASSMTGTYSYEQYF. The CDR3 coding sequence is TGTGCCAGTAGTATGACCGGGACATACTCCTACGAGCAGTACTTC.

The V call is TRBV18, the J call TRBJ1-1; a possible D gene is TRBD1 (6 bases). Germline V CDR1 and CDR2: KGHSH, LQKENI. V shed 3 bases and J shed 11 bases, with 16 bases lying between them. The CDR3 is 13 amino acids. The CDR3 DNA reads as TGTGCCAGCTCACCGGGGGAGTCAAGGGGGGCTTTCTTT. Translated, it gives CASSPGESRGAFF. Full variable domain (missing parts from reference TRBV18 and TRBJ1-1): NAGVMQNPRHLVRRRGQEARLRCSPMKGHSHVYWYRQLPEEGLKFMVYLQKENIIDESGMPKERFSAEFPKEGPSILRIQQVVRGDSAAYFCASSPGESRGAFFGQGTRLTVV.

The chain has TRBV9 and TRBJ2-5, with 7 bases that match TRBD2. After removal of 6 bases from V and 4 bases from J, the junction contained 9 bases not matched to a gene. From germline, CDR1 is SGDLS and CDR2 YYNGEE. The CDR3 has 14 residues. This CDR3 is CASTGGRGRETQYF. The CDR3 coding sequence is TGTGCCAGCACCGGGGGGAGAGGGAGAGAGACCCAGTACTTC.

CDR3 region: CASSVGDRDTEAFF. CDR3 bases: TGCGCCAGCAGCGTGGGAGACAGGGACACTGAAGCTTTCTTT. The chain is built from TRBV5-1 and TRBJ1-1; TRBD1 matches 7 bases. The J segment lost 3 bases and the V segment lost 4 bases, leaving 6 bases of the junction unmatched. Germline lookup yields CDR1 SGHRS and CDR2 YFSETQ. This CDR3 is 14 amino acids long.

This chain joins TRBV7-8 and TRBJ1-5; D is uncertain. The CDR3 sequence is 16 residues long. Per germline, CDR1 SGHVS and CDR2 FQNEAQ. Trimming removed 5 bases at V and 0 bases at J, with 14 bases between. The CDR3 DNA reads TGTGCCAGCAGCCCTGAAGGACTTTATAGCAATCAGCCCCAGCATTTT. Protein: CASSPEGLYSNQPQHF.

The chain has TRBV30 and TRBJ1-3; D gene unclear. V gave up 1 base and J gave up 5 bases, with 18 bases separating them. The CDR3 consists of 16 residues. Looked up from germline, CDR1 is GTSNPN and CDR2 is SVGIG (reference sequence). CDR3 nucleotide sequence: TGTGCCTGGAGTGACCTCGTAGCCTCGGCGCGAAACACCATATATTTT. Amino acid sequence: CAWSDLVASARNTIYF.

This sequence joins TRBV7-8 and TRBJ1-4; D gene uncertain. CDR3 size: 13 residues. The germline V and J ends were trimmed by 1 base and 7 bases, with 7 bases remaining between them. Germline CDR1 and CDR2: SGHVS and FQNEAQ. The CDR3 DNA follows: TGTGCCAGCAGCTTAGTCGGAAGTGAAAAACTGTTTTTT. Its translation is CASSLVGSEKLFF.

J is TRBJ1-4 and V is TRBV7-9, with D perhaps matching TRBD1 (6 bases). V was cut by 1 base and J by 2 bases, with 11 bases left in between. Germline V gives CDR1 SEHNR, CDR2 FQNEAQ (reference sequence). The CDR3 runs to 16 residues. CDR3 coding DNA: TGTGCCAGCAGCTTAGGTCTAGGACAGACTAATGAAAAACTGTTTTTT. This sequence encodes CASSLGLGQTNEKLFF.

This sequence joins TRBV16 and TRBJ1-6; D remains unclear. The CDR3 sequence is 15 residues long. With 2 bases removed from V and 7 bases from J, the gap between germline ends came to 12 bases. Germline V CDR1 and CDR2: KGHSY, FQNENV. CDR3 residues: CASSQPAGYNSPLHF. The CDR3 region has the DNA TGTGCCAGCAGCCAACCCGCCGGGTACAATTCACCCCTCCACTTT.

This chain uses TRBV5-1 with TRBJ2-3; 11 positions agree with TRBD2. J gave up 2 bases and V 4 bases, and 6 bases lay outside the gene matches. CDR3 size: 16 residues. Germline lookup yields CDR1 SGHRS and CDR2 YFSETQ. CDR3 nucleotides: TGCGCCAGCAGCCGGGGACTAGCGGAAAACACAGATACGCAGTATTTT. Its protein is CASSRGLAENTDTQYF.

V is TRBV5-5 and J is TRBJ1-5, with D hard to call. V was cut by 0 bases and J by 3 bases, with 10 bases left in between. Germline-derived CDR1 and CDR2 are SGHKS and YYEKEE (reference sequence). This CDR3 has 15 amino acids. The DNA of the CDR3 is TGTGCCAGCAGCTTGGGGACGGAATTCAATCAGCCCCAGCATTTT. Amino acid sequence: CASSLGTEFNQPQHF. The full variable domain, with the rest looked up from reference TRBV5-5 and TRBJ1-5, is DAGVTQSPTHLIKTRGQQVTLRCSPISGHKSVSWYQQVLGQGPQFIFQYYEKEERGRGNFPDRFSARQFPNYSSELNVNALLLGDSALYLCASSLGTEFNQPQHFGDGTRLSIL.

V gene TRBV5-1 combines with J gene TRBJ2-7; TRBD2 might be the D (5 bases). V was pared by 4 bases and J by 6 bases, with 17 bases between. The CDR3 spans 14 residues. Germline V CDR1 and CDR2: SGHRS, YFSETQ. The CDR3 sequence: CASSQGRGIGEQYF. DNA of the CDR3: TGCGCCAGCAGCCAAGGACGAGGGATTGGCGAGCAGTACTTC.

The rearrangement links TRBV4-3 to TRBJ2-1, with a tentative D call TRBD1 (6 bases). Germline lookup yields CDR1 LGHNA and CDR2 YSLEER. V lost 1 base, J lost 9 bases, and 16 bases lay in between. The CDR3 is 15 residues long. CDR3 bases: TGCGCCAGCAGCCAAGGAGAGGGGGTGGCGACTGAGCAGTTCTTC. Its translation: CASSQGEGVATEQFF.

V and J are TRBV2 and TRBJ1-2; weak D call: TRBD1 (5 bases). Trimming removed 7 bases at V and 1 base at J, with 13 bases between. There are 14 residues in the CDR3. From germline, CDR1 is SNHLY and CDR2 FYNNEI. The CDR3 DNA reads TGTGCCAGCACCCCGGGACGGATTAACTATGGCTACACCTTC. This encodes CASTPGRINYGYTF.

Turning to this clone: The sample has other DNA sequences that encode this CDR3 too. This sequence joins TRBV7-2 and TRBJ2-1; 7 positions match TRBD2. Germline CDR1 and CDR2: SGHTA and FQGNSA. V was clipped by 5 bases and J by 2 bases; unmatched bases: 3. The CDR3 contains 14 residues. DNA for the CDR3: TGTGCCAGCAGCCCCGGACTAGCCTACAATGAGCAGTTCTTC. Translating gives CASSPGLAYNEQFF.

This clone appeared a single time. The CDR3, as DNA: TGTGCCAGTAGTATAACTAGCGGGAGGATCCTAGATACGCAGTATTTT. Translating gives CASSITSGRILDTQYF. This chain connects TRBV19 to TRBJ2-3, with 12 bases matching TRBD2. V gave up 2 bases and J gave up 5 bases; unmatched junction bases: 5. The CDR3 runs to 16 residues. CDR1 is LNHDA and CDR2 is SQIVND in the germline V gene (reference sequence). Full variable domain (missing parts from reference TRBV19 and TRBJ2-3): DGGITQSPKYLFRKEGQNVTLSCEQNLNHDAMYWYRQDPGQGLRLIYYSQIVNDFQKGDIAEGYSVSREKKESFPLTVTSAQKNPTAFYLCASSITSGRILDTQYFGPGTRLTVL.

The J gene is TRBJ2-2, the V gene TRBV7-2; D is possibly TRBD2 (5 bases). The CDR3 consists of 18 residues. Germline CDR1 SGHTA, CDR2 FQGNSA. The V gene lost 2 bases and the J gene lost 2 bases, with 18 bases spanning the gap. This CDR3 reads CASSLKGVTQRNTGELFF. DNA of the CDR3: TGTGCCAGCAGCTTAAAGGGAGTGACACAGCGTAACACCGGGGAGCTGTTTTTT.

The rearrangement uses TRBV20-1 and TRBJ2-3; D remains ambiguous. The CDR3 length is 11 residues. V was pared by 6 bases and J by 5 bases, with 9 bases between. CDR1 and CDR2 (germline): DFQATT, SNEGSKA (reference sequence). In nucleotides, the CDR3 is TGCAGTGCCTTGAATAAAGATACGCAGTATTTT. Its protein product is CSALNKDTQYF.

The rearrangement uses TRBV29-1 and TRBJ2-5; TRBD2 is a possible D gene (6 bases). V lost 6 bases and J 3 bases, leaving 8 bases between the germline ends. The CDR3 covers 11 residues. Germline CDR1 and CDR2: SQVTM and ANQGSEA. The CDR3 DNA follows: TGCAGCGTAGTAGCGGAAGAGACCCAGTACTTC. It specifies CSVVAEETQYF.

To note about this clone: This sample also contains other DNA sequences that code for the same CDR3. The gene calls are TRBV5-4 and TRBJ1-2; D might be TRBD1 (5 bases). The V gene's germline CDR1 is SGHNT and CDR2 YYREEE (reference sequence). V dropped 0 bases and J dropped 2 bases, with 11 bases sitting between them. The CDR3 has 15 amino acids. CDR3 DNA sequence: TGTGCCAGCAGCTTGGTAGGGACTTCAAACTATGGCTACACCTTC. Translated, it gives CASSLVGTSNYGYTF.

The gene calls are TRBV10-2 and TRBJ1-4; possibly TRBD1 for D (6 bases). Germline V gene data show CDR1 as WSHSY and CDR2 as SAAADI. V shed 6 bases and J shed 7 bases, with 15 bases lying between them. The CDR3 length is 14 residues. CDR3 residues: CASRRGERGEKLFF. The CDR3, as DNA: TGCGCCAGCAGAAGGGGGGAACGGGGTGAAAAACTGTTTTTT.

The V and J genes are TRBV28 and TRBJ1-1; weak D call: TRBD1 (6 bases). The V gene's germline CDR1 is MDHEN and CDR2 SYDVKM. This CDR3 has 14 residues. Deletions cut 8 bases from V and 1 base from J, with 14 bases between. CDR3 amino acids: CASGSPDRNTEAFF. CDR3 nucleotide sequence: TGTGCCAGCGGAAGTCCGGACAGGAACACTGAAGCTTTCTTT.

The chain recombines TRBV30 with TRBJ2-2; 8 nucleotides match TRBD1. This CDR3 region has 15 residues. CDR1 and CDR2 from the germline V gene are GTSNPN and SVGIG (reference sequence). Trimming cost V 0 bases and J 7 bases; bases outside gene matches: 7. The chain's CDR3 is CAWSVGRGPSGELFF. CDR3 bases: TGTGCCTGGAGTGTCGGCAGGGGGCCGAGCGGGGAGCTGTTTTTT.

The V gene is TRBV30, the J gene TRBJ2-3; D possibly uses TRBD1 or TRBD2 (7 bases each). Germline lookup yields CDR1 GTSNPN and CDR2 SVGIG (reference sequence). V lost 3 bases and J lost 7, with 17 bases in between. This CDR3 region has 14 residues. The CDR3 DNA sequence: TGTGCCTGGAGATCGGCAGGGGGGGTAAATACGCAGTATTTT. Protein: CAWRSAGGVNTQYF.